This TCR delta chain was sequenced for a study of gamma-delta chains in newborns, infants, children. This clone ranks as medium-sized. Germline V gene sequence: CDR1 TVYSNPD, CDR2 GDNSRS (reference sequence). Germline trimming cut 4 bases from V and 3 bases from J; bases unmatched to any gene: 17. This CDR3 region has 18 residues. TCRdb reprocessed the reads through CATT. There are roughly 4,400 delta-chain clones in the sample; 30% to 40% occur only once, and roughly 15% lies in the top ten. The chain links TRDV3 to TRDJ1, with 13 bases aligning to TRDD3. Sequenced sample: blood. This clonotype was obtained from a child who received the measles vaccine. The CDR3 DNA sequence: TGTGCCTCTCCAGTTACTGGGGGATACGAGACTACGGCCGATAAACTCATCTTT. This codes for CASPVTGGYETTADKLIF.